This T cell receptor beta chain originates from a study of T cell responses to AZD1222 COVID-19 vaccine. As regards this clone: Its antigen is currently unknown.

General study results and limits: There were mostly white British donors and more females than males, and clonal diversity was possibly underestimated. Repertoires were obtained solely post-peak T cell response.

Data came from immunoSEQ multiplex PCR; TCRdb stores just in-frame clones and leaves some out. The sample shows around 110,000 clones, approximately 90% of them seen only once. This TCR was recovered from an adult who received the AZD1222 COVID-19 vaccine. Material: peripheral blood, obtained 28 days after the second AZD1222 dose.

DNA of the CDR3: TGTGCCAGCAGAACACAGAATGGCTACACCTTC. Translation: CASRTQNGYTF. The rearrangement joins TRBV11-2 to TRBJ1-2; D is undetermined. Trimming took 6 bases from V and 6 from J, leaving 8 bases between them. The CDR3 sequence is 11 residues long. CDR1 is SGHAT, CDR2 FQNNGV, per germline.